The TCR beta chain under discussion was sequenced for a study of naive CD8 T cells in extremely preterm neonates. The study, taken as a whole, reports: Preterm CDR3s were shorter than older groups', with fewer N additions and less trimming. CDR3 nucleotide sharing was 2.5% to 3% in preterm, 0.4% to 0.45% term, around 0.027% children, more than 0.008% adults. Preterm neonate repertoires were significantly less rich by iChao1 than others.

Extremely preterm births at roughly 23-27 weeks of gestation supplied the samples. Pregnancies with fetal demise were excluded. Sorting kept Annexin V-negative CD3+CD8+CD45RA+CCR7+ naive T cells. Looked up from germline, CDR1 is LGHNA and CDR2 is YSLEER. This CDR3 has 16 amino acids. The V and J ends lost 0 bases and 7 bases respectively, with 16 bases between them. Here immunoSEQ multiplex PCR was the method, and the copy in TCRdb shows in-frame clones only, minus some. The sample comprises about 23,000 clones, approximately 89% of which are singletons, and roughly 0.9% rests with the top ten. To note about this clone: What it binds is not known.

This receptor was obtained from a boy who was born preterm. Material for sequencing was naive CD8+ T cells from cord blood. J is TRBJ1-3 and V is TRBV4-3; weak D call: TRBD1 (6 bases). CDR3 in amino acids: CASSQDRTGNGNTIYF. CDR3 bases: TGCGCCAGCAGCCAAGATAGAACAGGGAATGGGAACACCATATATTTT.